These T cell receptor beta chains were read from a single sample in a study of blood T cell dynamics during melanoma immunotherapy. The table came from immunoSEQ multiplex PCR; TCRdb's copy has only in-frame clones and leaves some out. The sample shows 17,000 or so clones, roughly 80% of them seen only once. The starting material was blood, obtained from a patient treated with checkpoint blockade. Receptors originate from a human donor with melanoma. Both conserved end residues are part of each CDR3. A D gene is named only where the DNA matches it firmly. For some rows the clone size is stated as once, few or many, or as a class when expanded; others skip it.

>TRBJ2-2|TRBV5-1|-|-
TGCGCCAGCAGCTTGTTGACAGCGAACACCGGGGAGCTGTTTTTT
CASSLLTANTGELFF
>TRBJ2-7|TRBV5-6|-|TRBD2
TGTGCCAGCAGCTCAGGCTATATTAGAGTGACTAGCGGGAAGGCCGAGCAGTACTTC
CASSSGYIRVTSGKAEQYF
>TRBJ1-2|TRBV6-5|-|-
TGTGCCAGCAGTTACTCGTACGGGGAAAGCTACGGCTACACCTTC
CASSYSYGESYGYTF
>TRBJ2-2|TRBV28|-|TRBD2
TGTGCCAGCAGTTTGGGGGGGGGCGGGGAGCTGTTTTTT
CASSLGGGGELFF
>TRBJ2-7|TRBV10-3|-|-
TGTGCCATCAGTGTTGGCCTCGCGATGGACGAGCAGTACTTC
CAISVGLAMDEQYF
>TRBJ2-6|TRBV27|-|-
TGTGCCAGCAGTCGTGGGGCCAACGTCCTGACTTTC
CASSRGANVLTF
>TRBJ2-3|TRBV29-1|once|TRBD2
TGCAGCGTAGAGGGACTAGACACAGATACGCAGTATTTT
CSVEGLDTDTQYF
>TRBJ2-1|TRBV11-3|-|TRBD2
TGTGCCAGCAGCCTAATAGCGGGATCATACAATGAGCAGTTCTTC
CASSLIAGSYNEQFF
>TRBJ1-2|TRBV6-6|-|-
TGTGCCAGCAGTTTAGACTCTAACTATGGCTACACCTTC
CASSLDSNYGYTF
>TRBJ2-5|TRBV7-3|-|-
TGTGCCAGCAGCTTAGGCTTGCGCGAGACCCAGTACTTC
CASSLGLRETQYF
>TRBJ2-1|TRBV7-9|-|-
TGTGCCAGCAGCTTAGAACTAGGCGGCGTCCATGAGCAGTTCTTC
CASSLELGGVHEQFF
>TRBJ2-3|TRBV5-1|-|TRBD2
TGCGCCAGCAGGGCAGGGACTAGCGGGATGGATACGCAGTATTTT
CASRAGTSGMDTQYF
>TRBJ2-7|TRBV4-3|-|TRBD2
TGCGCCAGCAGCCCCTACGGACTAGGCATCTACGAGCAGTACTTC
CASSPYGLGIYEQYF
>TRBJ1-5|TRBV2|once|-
TGTGCCAGCAGGGGGGGGCGGGAAAATCAGCCCCAGCATTTT
CASRGGRENQPQHF
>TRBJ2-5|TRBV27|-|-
TGTGCCAGCAGTTTATTGCCCAGGGGAGGACAAGAGACCCAGTACTTC
CASSLLPRGGQETQYF
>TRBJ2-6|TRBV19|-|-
TGTGCCAGTAGTACTACAGGGTCTGGGGCCAACGTCCTGACTTTC
CASSTTGSGANVLTF
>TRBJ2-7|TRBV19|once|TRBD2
TGTGCCAGTAGTATGGTCGCTAGCGGGCTCTCCTACGAGCAGTACTTC
CASSMVASGLSYEQYF
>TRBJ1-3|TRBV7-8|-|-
TGTGCCAGCAGCTTAGGGGACGCCGCCTCTGGAAACACCATATATTTT
CASSLGDAASGNTIYF
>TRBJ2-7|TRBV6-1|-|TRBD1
TGTGCCAGCAGTGTCATACTACGGACAGGGGCCTCCTACGAGCAGTACTTC
CASSVILRTGASYEQYF
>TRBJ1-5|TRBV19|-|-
TGTGCCACCGGGTATAGCAATCAGCCCCAGCATTTT
CATGYSNQPQHF
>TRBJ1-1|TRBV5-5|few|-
TGTGCCAGCAGCTTGGCAGGGCCTGAAGCTTTCTTT
CASSLAGPEAFF
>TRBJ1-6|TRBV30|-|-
TGTGCCTGGAGTGTCCCCGGGGGAGCATCACCCCTCCACTTT
CAWSVPGGASPLHF
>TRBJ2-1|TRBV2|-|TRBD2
TGTGCCAGCAGTTACTCCGGACTAGCGGGGATATACAATGAGCAGTTCTTC
CASSYSGLAGIYNEQFF
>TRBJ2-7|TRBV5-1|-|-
TGCGCCAGCAGCTTGGACCTTTTAGCGGAAGAGCAGTACTTC
CASSLDLLAEEQYF
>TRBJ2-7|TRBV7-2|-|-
TGTGCCAGCAGCTTAGATGTGGGGAGCCATACAGGCTACGAGCAGTACTTC
CASSLDVGSHTGYEQYF
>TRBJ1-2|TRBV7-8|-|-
TGTGCCAGCAGCTTAGCCCATATCTATGGCTACACCTTC
CASSLAHIYGYTF
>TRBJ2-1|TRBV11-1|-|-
TGTGCCAGCAGCTCAGACAGCTACAATGAGCAGTTCTTC
CASSSDSYNEQFF
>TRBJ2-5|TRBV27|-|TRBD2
TGTGCCAGCAGTTTATCTTTCTGGACTAGCGGGAGGGGACAAGAGACCCAGTACTTC
CASSLSFWTSGRGQETQYF
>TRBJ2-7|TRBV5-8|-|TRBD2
TGTGCCAGCAGCAGTATAGCGGGCGAACCGTACTTC
CASSSIAGEPYF
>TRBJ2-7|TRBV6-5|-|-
TGTGCCAGCAGTTACCCCGGCCCCCAGTCGGAGCAGTACTTC
CASSYPGPQSEQYF
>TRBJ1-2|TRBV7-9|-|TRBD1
TGTGCCAGCAGCACGACAGGGGGCTGGGGCTACACCTTC
CASSTTGGWGYTF
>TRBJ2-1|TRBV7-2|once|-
TGTGCCAGCAGGGGGAGACAACAATGGGGGCAGTTCTTC
CASRGRQQWGQFF
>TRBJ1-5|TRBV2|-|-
TGTGCCAGCAAAACAGACAGCAATCAGCCCCAGCATTTT
CASKTDSNQPQHF
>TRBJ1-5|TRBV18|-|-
TGTGCCAGCTCACCGAAGACAGACAGTGAGTCCCAGCATTTT
CASSPKTDSESQHF
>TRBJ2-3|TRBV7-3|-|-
TGTGCCAGCAGCTTAGAAGCTATGGGGGGAGATACGCAGTATTTT
CASSLEAMGGDTQYF
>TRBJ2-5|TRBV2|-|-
TGTGCCAGCAGGGCTTGGGCGGTCCGGGAGACCCAGTACTTC
CASRAWAVRETQYF
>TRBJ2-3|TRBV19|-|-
TGTGCCAGTAAGAAGCGGGGCACAGATACGCAGTATTTT
CASKKRGTDTQYF
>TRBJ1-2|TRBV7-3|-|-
TGTGCCAGCAGCTTAAAAGGGGACGGTGGGAACACCTTC
CASSLKGDGGNTF
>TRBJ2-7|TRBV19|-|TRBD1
TGTGCCAGTAGTCTAGGACAGGGAGACTACGAGCAGTACTTC
CASSLGQGDYEQYF
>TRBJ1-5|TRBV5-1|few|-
TGCGCCAGCAGCTCTGAGGGGGATCAGCCCCAGCATTTT
CASSSEGDQPQHF
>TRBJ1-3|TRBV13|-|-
TGTGCCAGCAGGAGGGTGGCTGGAAACACCATATATTTT
CASRRVAGNTIYF
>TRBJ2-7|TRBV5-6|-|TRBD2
TGTGCCAGCAGCCCCCATGAAGCGGGAGGAACATACGAGCAGTACTTC
CASSPHEAGGTYEQYF
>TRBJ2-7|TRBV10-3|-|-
TGTGCCATCAGTGAACTAGTGGGGGACGAGCAGTACTTC
CAISELVGDEQYF
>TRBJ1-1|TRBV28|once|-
TGTGCCAGCAATCTCGGGGGCACCTCTACTGAAGCTTTCTTT
CASNLGGTSTEAFF
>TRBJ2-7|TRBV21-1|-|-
TGTGCCAGCCTTACCCCAAGCCAGCACGAGCAGTACTTC
CASLTPSQHEQYF
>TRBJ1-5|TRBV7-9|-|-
TGTGCCAGCAGCCCGGTGGGGGGATCGGGCAATCAGCCCCAGCATTTT
CASSPVGGSGNQPQHF